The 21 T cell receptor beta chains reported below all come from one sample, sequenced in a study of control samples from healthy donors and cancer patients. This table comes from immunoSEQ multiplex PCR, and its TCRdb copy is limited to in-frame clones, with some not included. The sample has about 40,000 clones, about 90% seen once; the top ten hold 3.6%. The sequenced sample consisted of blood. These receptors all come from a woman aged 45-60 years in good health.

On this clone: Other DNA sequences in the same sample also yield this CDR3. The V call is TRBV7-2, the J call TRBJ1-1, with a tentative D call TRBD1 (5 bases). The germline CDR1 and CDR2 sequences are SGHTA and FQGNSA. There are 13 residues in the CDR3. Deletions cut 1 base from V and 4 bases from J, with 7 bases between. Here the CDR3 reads CASSLGGGTEAFF. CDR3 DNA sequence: TGTGCCAGCAGCTTAGGGGGCGGCACTGAAGCTTTCTTT.

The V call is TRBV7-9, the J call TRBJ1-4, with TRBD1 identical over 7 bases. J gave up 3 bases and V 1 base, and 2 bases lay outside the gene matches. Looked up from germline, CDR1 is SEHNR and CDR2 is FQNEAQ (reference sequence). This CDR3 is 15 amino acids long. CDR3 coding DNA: TGTGCCAGCAGCTTAGAGACAGGGTCTAATGAAAAACTGTTTTTT. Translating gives CASSLETGSNEKLFF.

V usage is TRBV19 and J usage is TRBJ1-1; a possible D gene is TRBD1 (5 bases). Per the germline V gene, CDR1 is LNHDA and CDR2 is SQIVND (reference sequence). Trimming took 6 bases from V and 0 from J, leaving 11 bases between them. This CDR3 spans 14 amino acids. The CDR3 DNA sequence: TGTGCCAGTAGCTTCAGGGTAATGAACACTGAAGCTTTCTTT. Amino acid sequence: CASSFRVMNTEAFF.

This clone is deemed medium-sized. The CDR3 spells CASSSQGWAEAFF. Written as DNA, the CDR3 is TGTGCCAGCAGTTCACAGGGCTGGGCTGAAGCTTTCTTT. The chain recombines TRBV6-5 with TRBJ1-1; a weak D match, TRBD1 (6 bases). V was cut by 4 bases and J by 6 bases, with 12 bases left in between. Germline values: CDR1 MNHEY, CDR2 SVGAGI. The CDR3 extends over 13 amino acids.

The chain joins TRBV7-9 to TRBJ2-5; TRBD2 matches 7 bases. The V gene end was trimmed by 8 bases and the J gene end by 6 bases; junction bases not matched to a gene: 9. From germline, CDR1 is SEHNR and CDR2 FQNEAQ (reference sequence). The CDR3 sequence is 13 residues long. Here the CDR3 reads CASLLTSEKTQYF. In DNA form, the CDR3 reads TGTGCCAGCCTACTAACTAGCGAAAAGACCCAGTACTTC.

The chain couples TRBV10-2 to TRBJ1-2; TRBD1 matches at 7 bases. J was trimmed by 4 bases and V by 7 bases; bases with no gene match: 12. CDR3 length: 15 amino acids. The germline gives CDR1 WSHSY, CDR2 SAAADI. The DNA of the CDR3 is TGCGCCAGCAAGATGTCAGGGGGTGGTGGCTATGGCTACACCTTC. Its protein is CASKMSGGGGYGYTF.

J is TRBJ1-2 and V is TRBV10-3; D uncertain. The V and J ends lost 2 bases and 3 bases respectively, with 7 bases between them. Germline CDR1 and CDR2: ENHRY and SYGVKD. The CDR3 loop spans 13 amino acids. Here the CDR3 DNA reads TGTGCCATCAGTGAGACTACCGACTATGGCTACACCTTC. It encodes CAISETTDYGYTF.

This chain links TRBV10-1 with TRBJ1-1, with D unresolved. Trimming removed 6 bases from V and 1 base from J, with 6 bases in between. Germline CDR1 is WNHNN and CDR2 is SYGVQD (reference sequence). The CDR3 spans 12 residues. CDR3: CASSNRNTEAFF. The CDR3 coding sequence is TGCGCCAGCAGCAACAGGAACACTGAAGCTTTCTTT.

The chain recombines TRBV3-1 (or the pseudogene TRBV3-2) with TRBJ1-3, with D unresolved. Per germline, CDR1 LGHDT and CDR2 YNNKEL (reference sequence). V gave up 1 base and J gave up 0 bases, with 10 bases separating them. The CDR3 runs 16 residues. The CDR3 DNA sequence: TGTGCCAGCAGCCAAGCCCCGGGAAGCTCTGGAAACACCATATATTTT. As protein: CASSQAPGSSGNTIYF.

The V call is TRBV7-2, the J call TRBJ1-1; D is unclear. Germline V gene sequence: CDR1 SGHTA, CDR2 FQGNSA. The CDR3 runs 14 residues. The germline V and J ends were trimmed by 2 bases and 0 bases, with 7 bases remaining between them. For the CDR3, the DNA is TGTGCCAGCAGCTTATACAAGATGAACACTGAAGCTTTCTTT. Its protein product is CASSLYKMNTEAFF.

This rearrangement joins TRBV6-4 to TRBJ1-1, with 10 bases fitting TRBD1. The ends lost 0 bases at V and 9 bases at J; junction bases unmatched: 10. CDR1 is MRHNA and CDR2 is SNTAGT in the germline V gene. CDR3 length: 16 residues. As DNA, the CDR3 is TGTGCCAGCAGTGACTCCCCGGGACAGGGGTTATCGAAAGCTTTCTTT. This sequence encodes CASSDSPGQGLSKAFF.

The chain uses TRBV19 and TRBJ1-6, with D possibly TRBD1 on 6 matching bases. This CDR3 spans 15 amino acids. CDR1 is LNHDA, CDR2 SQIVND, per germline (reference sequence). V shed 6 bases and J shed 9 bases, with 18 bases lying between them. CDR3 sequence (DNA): TGTGCCAGTAGAAACCTACAGGGTTATGGTTCACCCCTCCACTTT. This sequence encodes CASRNLQGYGSPLHF.

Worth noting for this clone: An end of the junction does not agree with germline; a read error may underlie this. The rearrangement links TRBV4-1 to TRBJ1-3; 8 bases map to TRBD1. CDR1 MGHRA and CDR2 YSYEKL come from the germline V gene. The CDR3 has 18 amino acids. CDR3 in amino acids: CARSRPGQVGRIGNTIYF. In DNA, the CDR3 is TGCGCCCGCAGCCGTCCGGGACAGGTGGGGCGAATTGGAAACACCATATATTTT.

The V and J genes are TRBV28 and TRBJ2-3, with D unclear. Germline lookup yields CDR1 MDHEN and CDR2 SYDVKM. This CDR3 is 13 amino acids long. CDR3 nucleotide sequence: TGTGCTACCTCCTCGACCGGGACAGATACGCAGTATTTT. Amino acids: CATSSTGTDTQYF.

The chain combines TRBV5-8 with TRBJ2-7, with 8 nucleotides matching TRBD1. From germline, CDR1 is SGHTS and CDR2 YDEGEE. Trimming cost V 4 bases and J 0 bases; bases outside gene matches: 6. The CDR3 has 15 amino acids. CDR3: CASSVQGVFSYEQYF. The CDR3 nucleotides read TGTGCCAGCAGCGTACAGGGGGTGTTCTCCTACGAGCAGTACTTC.

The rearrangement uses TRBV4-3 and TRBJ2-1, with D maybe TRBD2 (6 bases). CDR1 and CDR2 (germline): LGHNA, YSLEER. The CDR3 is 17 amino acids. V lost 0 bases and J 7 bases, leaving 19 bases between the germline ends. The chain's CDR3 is CASSQDPGLSPSNEQFF. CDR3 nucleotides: TGCGCCAGCAGCCAAGACCCCGGACTATCCCCCTCAAATGAGCAGTTCTTC.

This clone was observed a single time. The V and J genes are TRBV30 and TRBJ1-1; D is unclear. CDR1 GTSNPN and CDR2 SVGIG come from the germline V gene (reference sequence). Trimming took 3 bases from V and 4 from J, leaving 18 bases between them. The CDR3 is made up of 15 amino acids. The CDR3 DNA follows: TGTGCCTGGAGCCCCTCCCTCGGGAGGCTCACTGAAGCTTTCTTT. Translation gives CAWSPSLGRLTEAFF.

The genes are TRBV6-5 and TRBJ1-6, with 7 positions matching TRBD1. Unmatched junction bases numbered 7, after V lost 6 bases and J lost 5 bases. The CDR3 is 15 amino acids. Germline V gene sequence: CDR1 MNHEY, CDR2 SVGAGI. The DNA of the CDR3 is TGTGCCAGCAGCCTAGACAGGGCTGATAATTCACCCCTCCACTTT. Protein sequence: CASSLDRADNSPLHF.

CDR3: CASSYSWGISNQPQHF. DNA of the CDR3: TGTGCCAGCAGTTATTCGTGGGGGATAAGCAATCAGCCCCAGCATTTT. The chain has TRBV6-9 and TRBJ1-5, with a possible D match to TRBD1 (5 bases). The CDR3 extends over 16 amino acids. With 0 bases removed from V and 1 base from J, the gap between germline ends came to 10 bases. From germline, CDR1 is MNHGY and CDR2 SVAAGI.

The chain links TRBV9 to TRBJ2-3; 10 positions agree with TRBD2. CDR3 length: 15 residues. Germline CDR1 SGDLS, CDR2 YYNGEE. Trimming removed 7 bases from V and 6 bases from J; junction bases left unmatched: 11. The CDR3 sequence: CASGPLATSGDTQYF. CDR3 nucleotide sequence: TGTGCCAGCGGCCCGTTGGCGACTAGCGGGGATACGCAGTATTTT.

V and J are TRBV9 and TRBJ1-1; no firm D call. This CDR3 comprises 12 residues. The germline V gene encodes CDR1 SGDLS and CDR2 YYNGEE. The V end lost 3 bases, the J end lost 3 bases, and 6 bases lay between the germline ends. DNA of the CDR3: TGTGCCAGCAGCGCCGCGGACACTGAAGCTTTCTTT. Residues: CASSAADTEAFF.